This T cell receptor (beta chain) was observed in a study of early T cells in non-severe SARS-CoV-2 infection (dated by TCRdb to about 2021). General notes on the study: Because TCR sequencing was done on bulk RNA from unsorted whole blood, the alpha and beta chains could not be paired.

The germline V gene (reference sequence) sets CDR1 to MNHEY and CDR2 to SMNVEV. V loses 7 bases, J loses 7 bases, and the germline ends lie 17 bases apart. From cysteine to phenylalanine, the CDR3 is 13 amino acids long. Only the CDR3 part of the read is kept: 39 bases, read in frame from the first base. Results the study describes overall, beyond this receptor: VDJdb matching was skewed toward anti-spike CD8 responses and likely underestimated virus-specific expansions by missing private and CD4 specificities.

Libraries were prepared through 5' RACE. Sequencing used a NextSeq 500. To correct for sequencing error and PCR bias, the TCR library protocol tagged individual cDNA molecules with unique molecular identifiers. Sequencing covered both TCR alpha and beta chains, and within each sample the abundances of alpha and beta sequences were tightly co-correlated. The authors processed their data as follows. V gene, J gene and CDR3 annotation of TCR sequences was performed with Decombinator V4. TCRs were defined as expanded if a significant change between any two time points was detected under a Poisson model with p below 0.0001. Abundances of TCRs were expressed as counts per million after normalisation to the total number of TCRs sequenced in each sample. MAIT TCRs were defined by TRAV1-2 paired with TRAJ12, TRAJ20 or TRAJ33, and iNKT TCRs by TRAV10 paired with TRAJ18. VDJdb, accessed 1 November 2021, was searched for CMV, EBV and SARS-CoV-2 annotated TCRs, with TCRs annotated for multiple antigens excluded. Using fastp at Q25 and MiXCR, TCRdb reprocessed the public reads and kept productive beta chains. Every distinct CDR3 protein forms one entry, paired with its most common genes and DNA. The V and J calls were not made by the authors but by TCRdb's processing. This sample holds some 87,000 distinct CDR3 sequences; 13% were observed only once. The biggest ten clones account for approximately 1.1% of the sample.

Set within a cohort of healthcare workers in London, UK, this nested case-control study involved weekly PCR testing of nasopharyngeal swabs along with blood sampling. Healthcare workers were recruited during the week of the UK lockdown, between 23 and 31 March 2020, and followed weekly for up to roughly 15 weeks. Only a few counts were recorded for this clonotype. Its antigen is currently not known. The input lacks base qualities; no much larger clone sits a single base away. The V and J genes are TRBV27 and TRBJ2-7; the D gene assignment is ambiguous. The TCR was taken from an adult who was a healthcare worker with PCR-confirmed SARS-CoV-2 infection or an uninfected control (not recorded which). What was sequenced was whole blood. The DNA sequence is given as TGTGCCAGCACCACACCCTACTCGGCGGAGCAGTACTTC. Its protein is CASTTPYSAEQYF.